Listed below are T cell receptor beta chains from one sample, sequenced in a study of shared clonotypes between healthy human individuals. Clones were read by immunoSEQ multiplex PCR, and TCRdb kept only the in-frame ones, dropping some. The repertoire holds around 2.1 million clones, with 90% to 97% as singletons. Sample: naive CD4+ T cells sorted from blood. These receptors were obtained from a young man in good health. The CDR3 runs from the conserved cysteine through the conserved F or W. Each record gives: V gene, J gene, D gene, CDR3 protein, CDR3 DNA. A D gene is named only where the DNA matches it firmly.

V gene: TRBV30; J gene: TRBJ2-4; D gene: -; CDR3 protein: CAWSVASLNIQYF; CDR3 DNA: TGTGCCTGGAGTGTTGCCTCACTAAACATTCAGTACTTC
V gene: TRBV6-1; J gene: TRBJ1-6; D gene: -; CDR3 protein: CASTGQSGGSPLHF; CDR3 DNA: TGTGCCAGCACGGGGCAGAGTGGGGGATCACCCCTCCACTTT
V gene: TRBV5-1; J gene: TRBJ2-4; D gene: -; CDR3 protein: CASSPDVRGIQYF; CDR3 DNA: TGCGCCAGCAGCCCGGACGTCCGGGGCATTCAGTACTTC
V gene: TRBV10-3; J gene: TRBJ1-1; D gene: TRBD1; CDR3 protein: CATWDRVRFENTEAFF; CDR3 DNA: TGTGCCACCTGGGACAGGGTAAGGTTTGAGAACACTGAAGCTTTCTTT
V gene: TRBV18; J gene: TRBJ2-3; D gene: TRBD2; CDR3 protein: CASSPMAGARDTQYF; CDR3 DNA: TGTGCCAGCTCACCGATGGCGGGAGCGAGAGATACGCAGTATTTT
V gene: TRBV5-4; J gene: TRBJ2-5; D gene: -; CDR3 protein: CASSLNAQETQYF; CDR3 DNA: TGTGCCAGCAGCTTGAACGCACAAGAGACCCAGTACTTC
V gene: TRBV30; J gene: TRBJ1-5; D gene: TRBD1; CDR3 protein: CAWSVETGTVNQPQHF; CDR3 DNA: TGTGCCTGGAGTGTTGAAACCGGGACAGTAAATCAGCCCCAGCATTTT
V gene: TRBV19; J gene: TRBJ2-3; D gene: TRBD2; CDR3 protein: CASMRGSTDTQYF; CDR3 DNA: TGTGCCAGTATGCGGGGGAGCACAGATACGCAGTATTTT
V gene: TRBV19; J gene: TRBJ1-5; D gene: -; CDR3 protein: CASSFRDSNQPQHF; CDR3 DNA: TGTGCCAGTAGCTTCCGGGATAGCAATCAGCCCCAGCATTTT
V gene: TRBV12-5; J gene: TRBJ2-7; D gene: -; CDR3 protein: CASGLNRAYEQYF; CDR3 DNA: TGTGCTAGTGGTTTGAACAGGGCCTACGAGCAGTACTTC
V gene: TRBV7-6; J gene: TRBJ2-7; D gene: -; CDR3 protein: CASSMDSYEQYF; CDR3 DNA: TGTGCCAGCAGCATGGACTCCTACGAGCAGTACTTC
V gene: TRBV2; J gene: TRBJ2-7; D gene: TRBD2; CDR3 protein: CASSEARASGSHEQYF; CDR3 DNA: TGTGCCAGCAGTGAAGCGCGTGCTAGCGGGAGCCACGAGCAGTACTTC
V gene: TRBV27; J gene: TRBJ2-2; D gene: TRBD1; CDR3 protein: CASSLQGAPNTGELFF; CDR3 DNA: TGTGCCAGCAGTCTTCAGGGGGCCCCGAACACCGGGGAGCTGTTTTTT
V gene: TRBV7-2; J gene: TRBJ1-3; D gene: TRBD1; CDR3 protein: CASSLTTGGGNTIYF; CDR3 DNA: TGTGCCAGCAGCTTAACTACAGGGGGTGGAAACACCATATATTTT
V gene: TRBV10-1; J gene: TRBJ1-5; D gene: -; CDR3 protein: CASSETGHQPQHF; CDR3 DNA: TGCGCCAGCAGTGAGACAGGGCATCAGCCCCAGCATTTT
V gene: TRBV28; J gene: TRBJ1-4; D gene: -; CDR3 protein: CASSQRMKKLFF; CDR3 DNA: TGTGCCAGCAGCCAGAGGATGAAAAAACTGTTTTTT
V gene: TRBV27; J gene: TRBJ1-1; D gene: -; CDR3 protein: CASSSKTENTEAFF; CDR3 DNA: TGTGCCAGCAGTTCAAAGACTGAGAACACTGAAGCTTTCTTT
V gene: TRBV28; J gene: TRBJ1-6; D gene: -; CDR3 protein: CASSPLWSSYNSPLHF; CDR3 DNA: TGTGCCAGCAGCCCGTTGTGGAGCTCCTATAATTCACCCCTCCACTTT